Presented here are 21 T cell receptor beta chains from one specimen sequenced in a study of identical twins. From the 5' RACE reads, TCRdb called clonotypes with MiXCR, one entry per CDR3 protein. The sample has approximately 410,000 distinct CDR3 sequences; roughly 18% are singletons. Material: naive T cells sorted from blood. The receptors stem from a middle-aged man in good health.

V and J are TRBV7-2 and TRBJ2-2, with TRBD2 identical over 12 bases. This CDR3 has 16 amino acids. V dropped 6 bases and J dropped 6; count of bases not matched to a gene: 8. CDR1 and CDR2 from the germline V gene are SGHTA and FQGNSA. CDR3 DNA: TGTGCCAGCAGTCGACTAGCGGGAGATAGGTCCGGGGAGCTGTTTTTT. Translated: CASSRLAGDRSGELFF.

This chain uses TRBV12-3 or TRBV12-4 with TRBJ2-3; D unclear. The CDR3 covers 15 residues. Between the trimmed V and J ends, which lost 7 bases and 2 bases, there was a span of 16 bases. The CDR3 here is CASKQRRSLTDTQYF. Written as DNA, the CDR3 is TGTGCCAGCAAACAGCGAAGGTCGCTCACAGATACGCAGTATTTT.

The V call is TRBV10-3, the J call TRBJ2-7; TRBD2 is a possible D gene (6 bases). CDR1 and CDR2 from the germline V gene are ENHRY and SYGVKD. V gave up 5 bases and J gave up 0 bases, with 17 bases separating them. CDR3 length: 16 amino acids. The CDR3 here is CAISPTFAGTSYEQYF. The CDR3 DNA reads TGTGCCATCAGTCCCACCTTTGCGGGGACCTCCTACGAGCAGTACTTC.

The J gene is TRBJ2-7, the V gene TRBV16; 8 bases line up with TRBD1. The V gene's germline CDR1 is KGHSY and CDR2 FQNENV. With 0 bases clipped from V and 2 bases from J, the junction kept 6 bases outside the gene matches. This CDR3 is built from 16 residues. CDR3 sequence reads: CASSQSLGTGTYEQYF. The DNA for the CDR3 is TGTGCCAGCAGCCAATCGCTTGGGACAGGTACCTACGAGCAGTACTTC.

This clonotype occurred a few times. The V call is TRBV27, the J call TRBJ2-3; 8 positions match TRBD2. The CDR3 has 16 amino acids. Trimming removed 7 bases from V and 4 bases from J; junction bases left unmatched: 13. The germline CDR1 and CDR2 sequences are MNHEY and SMNVEV (reference sequence). The DNA of the CDR3 is TGTGCCAGCAAGGGCCTTTCAAGCGGGAGAGCAGATACGCAGTATTTT. Residues: CASKGLSSGRADTQYF.

This clonotype was counted many times. The chain links TRBV11-2 to TRBJ2-5; 9 positions agree with TRBD1. CDR3 size: 15 residues. The ends lost 4 bases at V and 1 base at J; junction bases unmatched: 4. Looked up from germline, CDR1 is SGHAT and CDR2 is FQNNGV. The CDR3 nucleotides are TGTGCCAGCAGCTCCTACAGGGGGCGCCAAGAGACCCAGTACTTC. Encoded protein: CASSSYRGRQETQYF.

The chain uses TRBV4-3 and TRBJ2-2, with 9 nucleotides matching TRBD1. The length of the CDR3 is 17 residues. Losses at the gene ends were 0 bases for V and 1 base for J; bases not matched to a gene: 3. CDR1 and CDR2 from the germline V gene are LGHNA and YSLEER. CDR3 sequence reads: CASSQEGQGQNTGELFF. The CDR3 DNA reads as TGCGCCAGCAGCCAAGAGGGACAGGGACAGAACACCGGGGAGCTGTTTTTT.

This clonotype was counted many times. This chain uses TRBV29-1 with TRBJ2-5; perhaps TRBD2 as D (6 bases). V lost 7 bases and J lost 4, with 16 bases in between. Germline CDR1 SQVTM, CDR2 ANQGSEA. The length of the CDR3 is 13 residues. CDR3 amino acids: CSAAYGGRETQYF. CDR3 coding DNA: TGCAGCGCTGCGTACGGGGGTAGAGAGACCCAGTACTTC.

A few counts support this clonotype. This chain uses TRBV12-3 or TRBV12-4 with TRBJ1-1, with D possibly being TRBD1 (6 bases). Trimming shortened V by 4 bases and J by 1 base, and 10 bases separated the two germline ends. The CDR3 contains 14 residues. The CDR3 loop reads CASSSTGSNTEAFF. The CDR3 DNA follows: TGTGCCAGCAGTTCTACAGGGTCGAACACTGAAGCTTTCTTT.

This clonotype was detected only a few times. This may come from a read error, since a much larger clone is one base off. The chain employs TRBV28 and TRBJ1-4; 8 bases match TRBD1. Looked up from germline, CDR1 is MDHEN and CDR2 is SYDVKM. The V gene end was trimmed by 5 bases and the J gene end by 10 bases; junction bases not matched to a gene: 15. This CDR3 spans 16 amino acids. CDR3 in DNA: TGTGCCAGCAGTACGCTAGACAGGGGCGTAACCGCAAAACTGTTTTTT. Translated: CASSTLDRGVTAKLFF.

This clonotype was seen repeatedly, ten times or more. V is TRBV24-1 and J is TRBJ2-1; 10 bases line up with TRBD2. The CDR3 is 18 amino acids. Germline V lookup: CDR1 KGHDR, CDR2 SFDVKD. V dropped 1 base and J dropped 4; count of bases not matched to a gene: 9. The CDR3 DNA sequence: TGTGCCACCAGTGATTTTGGATCACGAGCGGGAGGGTACAATGAGCAGTTCTTC. Amino acids: CATSDFGSRAGGYNEQFF.

The table lists this clonotype with many counts. The V gene is TRBV29-1, the J gene TRBJ1-1, with D possibly TRBD1 on 6 matching bases. CDR3 length: 12 residues. Germline V gene sequence: CDR1 SQVTM, CDR2 ANQGSEA. V lost 7 bases, J lost 5 bases, and 14 bases lay in between. The CDR3 nucleotides read TGCAGCGCCCTGACAGGTCGGACTGAAGCTTTCTTT. It codes for CSALTGRTEAFF.

V is TRBV5-4 and J is TRBJ2-7; TRBD2 matches 10 bases. From germline, CDR1 is SGHNT and CDR2 YYREEE (reference sequence). J lost 6 bases, V lost 2 bases, and 8 bases had no gene match. The CDR3 has 15 amino acids. The CDR3 region is CASSFASGGPGEQYF. DNA of the CDR3: TGTGCCAGCAGCTTTGCTAGCGGGGGCCCTGGCGAGCAGTACTTC.

This clonotype has just a few counts. V usage is TRBV20-1 and J usage is TRBJ2-7; the match to TRBD2 covers 12 bases. From germline, CDR1 is DFQATT and CDR2 SNEGSKA (reference sequence). The ends lost 6 bases at V and 3 bases at J; junction bases unmatched: 3. The CDR3 runs to 13 residues. The CDR3 coding sequence is TGCAGTGCAGAGACTAGCGGGGGCTACGAGCAGTACTTC. Amino acids: CSAETSGGYEQYF.

This clonotype was recorded many times. The V call is TRBV11-2, the J call TRBJ1-2; D possibly corresponds to TRBD1 (5 bases). This CDR3 region has 15 residues. Trimming took 4 bases from V and 4 from J, leaving 16 bases between them. In germline, CDR1 is SGHAT, CDR2 FQNNGV. The CDR3 nucleotides read TGTGCCAGCAGCTCCGGGGGGGGAGACCTCTATGGCTACACCTTC. Its protein is CASSSGGGDLYGYTF.

This chain's CDR3 is CASSLGQDYTEAFF. The CDR3 nucleotides are TGCGCCAGCAGCTTGGGCCAGGATTACACTGAAGCTTTCTTT. The chain combines TRBV5-1 with TRBJ1-1; D call uncertain. CDR3 length: 14 residues. V dropped 0 bases and J dropped 3 bases, with 9 bases sitting between them. From germline, CDR1 is SGHRS and CDR2 YFSETQ.

The genes are TRBV10-3 and TRBJ2-2; maybe TRBD1 (6 bases). With 4 bases removed from V and 6 bases from J, the gap between germline ends came to 12 bases. The germline V gene encodes CDR1 ENHRY and CDR2 SYGVKD. The CDR3 extends over 14 amino acids. CDR3 loop: CAISANRESGELFF. For the CDR3, the DNA is TGTGCCATCAGTGCGAACAGGGAATCCGGGGAGCTGTTTTTT.

V gene TRBV5-1 combines with J gene TRBJ2-3; a weak D match, TRBD2 (6 bases). Per the germline V gene, CDR1 is SGHRS and CDR2 is YFSETQ. Deletions cut 1 base from V and 2 bases from J, with 14 bases between. The CDR3 is 16 residues long. The CDR3 coding sequence is TGCGCCAGCAGCTTGACGCCTAGCGCCCCCACAGATACGCAGTATTTT. Its protein is CASSLTPSAPTDTQYF.

This clonotype was counted only a few times. This rearrangement joins TRBV20-1 to TRBJ1-4; no definite D call. CDR1 and CDR2 from the germline V gene are DFQATT and SNEGSKA (reference sequence). Trimming shortened V by 3 bases and J by 8 bases, and 16 bases separated the two germline ends. The CDR3 extends over 14 amino acids. The DNA for the CDR3 is TGCAGTGCTAGTCCCCCCTACCCGGCCGAAAAACTGTTTTTT. Translating it yields CSASPPYPAEKLFF.

In its sample, this clonotype was seen many times. The chain carries TRBV27 and TRBJ2-3; D unresolved. In germline, CDR1 is MNHEY, CDR2 SMNVEV (reference sequence). Trimming removed 0 bases from V and 2 bases from J, with 9 bases in between. CDR3 size: 15 residues. The DNA of the CDR3 is TGTGCCAGCAGTTTATCGTCGCACTACACAGATACGCAGTATTTT. This gives the protein CASSLSSHYTDTQYF.

There are a few counts of this clonotype. This chain uses TRBV7-8 with TRBJ2-3; TRBD2 matches 7 bases. V was pared by 4 bases and J by 3 bases, with 13 bases of the junction left unmatched. The germline V gene encodes CDR1 SGHVS and CDR2 FQNEAQ. This CDR3 is 17 amino acids long. The CDR3 is CASSSSIAGPRTDTQYF. For the CDR3, the DNA is TGTGCCAGCAGCTCCTCCATAGCGGGTCCCCGGACAGATACGCAGTATTTT.